The 2 T cell receptor beta chains given below trace back to one sample, sequenced in a study of cytomegalovirus exposure and HLA in healthy donors. Primers for the PCR totalled 60 Vbeta and 13 Jbeta. Sequencing was performed with immunoSEQ multiplex PCR; in TCRdb, only in-frame clones are kept and a portion is missing. The table lists 200,000 to 250,000 clones, about 80% of them singletons. What was sequenced was PBMCs. These receptors all stem from a woman between 55 and 75 years old in good health and CMV-seropositive.

The chain recombines TRBV28 with TRBJ1-4; D remains unclear. Deletions cut 2 bases from V and 3 bases from J, with 7 bases between. Germline V CDR1 and CDR2: MDHEN, SYDVKM. This CDR3 is built from 14 residues. The CDR3 coding sequence is TGTGCCAGCAGTTTAGACGGGGCTAATGAAAAACTGTTTTTT. Translation: CASSLDGANEKLFF. The full variable domain, rest sourced from reference TRBV28 and TRBJ1-4, is DVKVTQSSRYLVKRTGEKVFLECVQDMDHENMFWYRQDPGLGLRLIYFSYDVKMKEKGDIPEGYSVSREKKERFSLILESASTNQTSMYLCASSLDGANEKLFFGSGTQLSVL.

The chain employs TRBV4-1 and TRBJ2-1; TRBD2 might be the D (5 bases). This CDR3 contains 11 residues. CDR1 and CDR2 (germline): MGHRA, YSYEKL. V lost 4 bases and J lost 7, with 5 bases in between. CDR3 loop: CASSPGNEQFF. DNA of the CDR3: TGCGCCAGCAGCCCGGGGAATGAGCAGTTCTTC.